This T cell receptor beta chain was captured by sequencing in a study of preoperative IRX-2 immunotherapy in early breast cancer. TCRdb's copy holds only in-frame clones and misses some; the assay was immunoSEQ multiplex PCR. This table holds 35,000 to 55,000 clones, just under 95% found once. Treatment described: preoperative locoregional IRX-2 cytokine immunotherapy. Samples came from a phase Ib trial of preoperative locoregional IRX-2 cytokine immunotherapy. There are 15 residues in the CDR3. Trimming cost V 1 base and J 4 bases, with 13 bases left between them. Per germline, CDR1 SEHNR and CDR2 FQNEAQ (reference sequence).

V usage is TRBV7-9 and J usage is TRBJ1-1; possible D gene TRBD1, 5 bases. Sequenced here: tumor tissue, sampled after IRX-2 immunotherapy. The clonotype comes from a human donor with breast cancer. For the CDR3, the DNA is TGTGCCAGCAGCTTAGTGGTCACAGGTCCCACTGAAGCTTTCTTT. Its protein is CASSLVVTGPTEAFF.